One sample yielded the 26 T cell receptor beta chains listed below, sequenced in a study of blood T cell repertoires in COVID-19. Data came from immunoSEQ multiplex PCR; TCRdb stores just in-frame clones and leaves some out. The sample shows some 57,000 clones, around 90% of them seen only once. Sequenced input: peripheral blood. These TCRs come from a human donor in a cohort sampled during active COVID-19.

This clone showed up just a few times. The chain is built from TRBV7-8 and TRBJ2-7; D gene ambiguous. The CDR3 has 12 residues. Germline V gene data show CDR1 as SGHVS and CDR2 as FQNEAQ. V was shortened by 0 bases and J by 6 bases, with 6 bases between the two germline ends. CDR3 bases: TGTGCCAGCAGCTTAGCGGCTCTCGAGCAGTACTTC. It is translated as CASSLAALEQYF.

The chain carries TRBV3-1 (or the pseudogene TRBV3-2) and TRBJ2-3; 9 nucleotides align to TRBD2. The CDR3 is 15 residues long. The germline V gene encodes CDR1 LGHDT and CDR2 YNNKEL (reference sequence). The V gene end was trimmed by 4 bases and the J gene end by 3 bases; junction bases not matched to a gene: 5. The CDR3 is CASSPAGGLTDTQYF. The DNA for the CDR3 is TGTGCCAGCAGCCCAGCGGGGGGTTTGACAGATACGCAGTATTTT.

This chain joins TRBV9 and TRBJ2-1; D is unclear. The CDR3 is 12 amino acids. Between the trimmed V and J ends, which lost 3 bases and 8 bases, there was a span of 9 bases. CDR1 SGDLS and CDR2 YYNGEE come from the germline V gene. The CDR3 nucleotides read TGTGCCAGCAGCGCGTCGAACTATGAGCAGTTCTTC. Its translation is CASSASNYEQFF.

This clone has only one observation. V gene TRBV5-4 combines with J gene TRBJ2-7, with TRBD1 matching 9 bases. The germline CDR1 and CDR2 sequences are SGHNT and YYREEE (reference sequence). The CDR3 is made up of 19 amino acids. Losses at the gene ends were 4 bases for V and 0 bases for J; bases not matched to a gene: 17. The CDR3 reads CASSPCRDRDGPSSYEQYF. For the CDR3, the DNA is TGTGCCAGCAGCCCTTGCCGGGACAGGGACGGACCGAGCTCCTACGAGCAGTACTTC.

The table lists this clone with a count of one. The chain combines TRBV9 with TRBJ2-7; 8 nucleotides agree with TRBD1. The germline V gene encodes CDR1 SGDLS and CDR2 YYNGEE. The trim removed 0 bases at V and 6 bases at J, leaving 5 bases unmatched. This CDR3 is built from 14 residues. CDR3 loop: CASSVEFRGREQYF. The CDR3 DNA reads as TGTGCCAGCAGCGTAGAGTTCAGGGGGCGCGAGCAGTACTTC.

The chain has TRBV6-6 and TRBJ2-7; a possible D gene is TRBD1 (5 bases). V was clipped by 8 bases and J by 2 bases, with 13 bases between them. The CDR3 contains 13 residues. The germline gives CDR1 MNHNY, CDR2 SVGAGI (reference sequence). Here the CDR3 DNA reads TGTGCCAGCCTAGGAGACAGTGCCTACGAGCAGTACTTC. Translated, it gives CASLGDSAYEQYF.

V and J are TRBV19 and TRBJ1-1; 7 bases align to TRBD1. Per germline, CDR1 LNHDA and CDR2 SQIVND (reference sequence). The CDR3 loop spans 15 amino acids. V was clipped by 2 bases and J by 3 bases; unmatched bases: 6. The CDR3 region has the DNA TGTGCCAGTAGTATATGGGCAGGGGGGCACACTGAAGCTTTCTTT. This gives the protein CASSIWAGGHTEAFF. The full variable domain, completed using reference TRBV19 and TRBJ1-1, is DGGITQSPKYLFRKEGQNVTLSCEQNLNHDAMYWYRQDPGQGLRLIYYSQIVNDFQKGDIAEGYSVSREKKESFPLTVTSAQKNPTAFYLCASSIWAGGHTEAFFGQGTRLTVV.

J is TRBJ2-3 and V is TRBV6-5; 10 bases fit TRBD1. The ends lost 2 bases at V and 4 bases at J; junction bases unmatched: 6. The CDR3 loop spans 16 amino acids. From germline, CDR1 is MNHEY and CDR2 SVGAGI. In DNA form, the CDR3 reads TGTGCCAGCAGTTACGGACAGGGGGTGGTAGCAGATACGCAGTATTTT. Protein product: CASSYGQGVVADTQYF.

The V call is TRBV28, the J call TRBJ2-2; perhaps TRBD2 as D (6 bases). Germline V gives CDR1 MDHEN, CDR2 SYDVKM. This CDR3 spans 14 amino acids. Trimming pared 5 bases from V and 7 bases from J, leaving 14 bases between. CDR3 DNA: TGTGCCAGCAGTCTCCCGGGGGATGTCGGGGAGCTGTTTTTT. Protein sequence: CASSLPGDVGELFF.

The chain has TRBV6-5 and TRBJ1-3, with TRBD1 as a possible D gene (5 bases). V was clipped by 8 bases and J by 1 base, with 15 bases between them. The CDR3 has 15 amino acids. Germline CDR1 reads MNHEY; CDR2 reads SVGAGI. The CDR3 region is CASWVGRRSGNTIYF. CDR3 sequence (DNA): TGTGCCAGCTGGGTGGGGCGCAGGTCTGGAAACACCATATATTTT.

The gene calls are TRBV28 and TRBJ2-7, with D unclear. The germline V and J ends were trimmed by 3 bases and 0 bases, with 3 bases remaining between them. The germline V gene has CDR1 MDHEN and CDR2 SYDVKM. The CDR3 is made up of 12 amino acids. The CDR3 sequence: CASSFSSYEQYF. Here the CDR3 DNA reads TGTGCCAGCAGTTTCAGCTCCTACGAGCAGTACTTC.

This CDR3 reads CASSEWRDGGELFF. In DNA, the CDR3 is TGTGCCAGCAGTGAATGGCGGGACGGCGGGGAGCTGTTTTTT. The V gene is TRBV2, the J gene TRBJ2-2; a weak D match, TRBD2 (6 bases). With 2 bases removed from V and 7 bases from J, the gap between germline ends came to 11 bases. Looked up from germline, CDR1 is SNHLY and CDR2 is FYNNEI. This CDR3 is 14 amino acids long.

The chain joins TRBV7-2 to TRBJ1-2; D is unresolved. Per germline, CDR1 SGHTA and CDR2 FQGNSA. V lost 1 base to trimming and J lost 2 bases, with 8 bases between them. This CDR3 has 14 residues. CDR3: CASSLDTGNYGYTF. CDR3 sequence (DNA): TGTGCCAGCAGCTTAGATACGGGAAACTATGGCTACACCTTC.

V usage is TRBV5-5 and J usage is TRBJ2-2; D possibly corresponds to TRBD1 (5 bases). The germline V gene encodes CDR1 SGHKS and CDR2 YYEKEE (reference sequence). V was trimmed by 2 bases and J by 3 bases, leaving 8 bases between them. This CDR3 is built from 14 residues. CDR3 coding DNA: TGTGCCAGCAGCTTCGCAGGGTACACCGGGGAGCTGTTTTTT. It is translated as CASSFAGYTGELFF.

This clone was recorded once. This chain joins TRBV10-3 and TRBJ2-7, with 10 bases matching TRBD2. There are 14 residues in the CDR3. V gave up 7 bases and J gave up 4 bases; unmatched junction bases: 7. The germline gives CDR1 ENHRY, CDR2 SYGVKD. DNA for the CDR3: TGTGCCATCAAAGCGGGAGGGCAGCGGTACGAGCAGTACTTC. This translates into CAIKAGGQRYEQYF.

The chain is built from TRBV18 and TRBJ1-1, with 8 nucleotides matching TRBD1. The CDR3 totals 13 residues. V lost 4 bases, J lost 5 bases, and 3 bases stayed unmatched. Germline V gene lookup returns CDR1 KGHSH and CDR2 LQKENI. DNA for the CDR3: TGTGCCAGCTCACTGGACAGGGAGACTGAAGCTTTCTTT. Protein: CASSLDRETEAFF.

The V and J genes are TRBV7-3 and TRBJ2-5, with 7 bases identical to TRBD2. J lost 5 bases, V lost 5 bases, and 5 bases had no gene match. CDR3 size: 13 residues. CDR1 is SGHTA, CDR2 FQGTGA, per germline. CDR3 region: CASSQLAWETQYF. CDR3 DNA sequence: TGTGCCAGCAGCCAACTAGCGTGGGAGACCCAGTACTTC.

The genes are TRBV5-1 and TRBJ2-3; TRBD2 matches 10 bases. V trimming: 0 bases; J trimming: 4 bases; junction bases outside the gene matches: 8. CDR1 is SGHRS, CDR2 YFSETQ, per germline. The CDR3 is made up of 17 amino acids. The CDR3 is CASSLALAGISPDTQYF. Here the CDR3 DNA reads TGCGCCAGCAGCTTGGCACTAGCGGGGATAAGCCCAGATACGCAGTATTTT.

V and J are TRBV5-1 and TRBJ2-7; D is uncertain. This CDR3 has 14 amino acids. CDR1 and CDR2 from the germline V gene are SGHRS and YFSETQ. The V and J ends lost 0 bases and 4 bases respectively, with 11 bases between them. CDR3 DNA sequence: TGCGCCAGCAGCTTGGCAGGCATCCTGTACGAGCAGTACTTC. Protein: CASSLAGILYEQYF. The whole variable domain, filled in from reference TRBV5-1 and TRBJ2-7, reads KAGVTQTPRYLIKTRGQQVTLSCSPISGHRSVSWYQQTPGQGLQFLFEYFSETQRNKGNFPGRFSGRQFSNSRSEMNVSTLELGDSALYLCASSLAGILYEQYFGPGTRLTVT.

The rearrangement links TRBV2 to TRBJ1-5; 7 nucleotides align to TRBD1. Per germline, CDR1 SNHLY and CDR2 FYNNEI. Unmatched junction bases numbered 4, after V lost 5 bases and J lost 6 bases. The CDR3 loop spans 13 amino acids. This CDR3 reads CASSLDRIQPQHF. CDR3 nucleotides: TGTGCCAGCAGTTTGGACAGGATTCAGCCCCAGCATTTT.

The gene calls are TRBV28 and TRBJ2-7, with D uncertain. V was trimmed by 8 bases and J by 3 bases, leaving 11 bases between them. CDR1 is MDHEN and CDR2 is SYDVKM in the germline V gene. The CDR3 covers 12 residues. The CDR3 region is CASGQRLYEQYF. Written as DNA, the CDR3 is TGTGCCAGCGGCCAGAGACTCTACGAGCAGTACTTC.

The chain recombines TRBV6-2 or TRBV6-3 with TRBJ1-5; 7 bases match TRBD1. This CDR3 comprises 15 residues. V shed 6 bases, J shed 4 bases, and the junction held 9 bases outside the gene matches. The germline gives CDR1 MNHEY, CDR2 SVGEGT. CDR3 nucleotides: TGTGCCAGCAGCATCGGGACAGTCATAAATCAGCCCCAGCATTTT. The encoded protein is CASSIGTVINQPQHF.

The V and J genes are TRBV7-9 and TRBJ2-1; TRBD1 matches 9 bases. This CDR3 is 15 amino acids long. Germline CDR1 and CDR2: SEHNR and FQNEAQ (reference sequence). The junction had 5 bases not matched to a gene; V was cut back by 1 base and J by 7 bases. The CDR3 here is CASSLVSDRGNEQFF. In DNA, the CDR3 is TGTGCCAGCAGCTTAGTTTCTGACAGGGGGAATGAGCAGTTCTTC.

Points on this clone: One end of the junction fails to match germline, which may point to a read error. DNA of the CDR3: TGTGCCATCAGCATGGACAGGGAGAGCTCCTATAATTCACCCCTCCACTTT. Protein product: CAISMDRESSYNSPLHF. The rearrangement links TRBV11-3 to TRBJ1-6, with 8 positions matching TRBD1. The CDR3 length is 17 residues. Germline V gene lookup returns CDR1 SGHNT and CDR2 YENEEA.

V and J are TRBV3-1 (or the pseudogene TRBV3-2) and TRBJ1-3; tentatively, D is TRBD1 (5 bases). CDR1 is LGHDT, CDR2 YNNKEL, per germline (reference sequence). The CDR3 loop spans 17 amino acids. V lost 0 bases, J lost 2 bases, and 14 bases lay in between. CDR3 amino acids: CASSQDRGLGAGNTIYF. Here the CDR3 DNA reads TGTGCCAGCAGCCAAGATAGGGGCTTAGGCGCTGGAAACACCATATATTTT.

The V call is TRBV10-3, the J call TRBJ2-7, with TRBD1 matching 9 bases. V was pared by 8 bases and J by 5 bases, with 13 bases of the junction left unmatched. Germline V lookup: CDR1 ENHRY, CDR2 SYGVKD. The CDR3 runs to 15 residues. DNA for the CDR3: TGTGCCATCGTTAGGGACAGGGCTTCTTCCCACGAGCAGTACTTC. Its translation is CAIVRDRASSHEQYF.